These 15 T cell receptor beta chains were sequenced from one sample in a study of blood T cell repertoires in COVID-19. TCRdb keeps only in-frame clones here, not all; method: immunoSEQ multiplex PCR. The repertoire has about 300,000 clones, about 91% of them found once; the top ten carry over 6%. Sample: peripheral blood. The receptors derive from a woman under 40 who had recovered from COVID-19.

This clone has only a few counts. The V call is TRBV5-1, the J call TRBJ1-5; possibly TRBD1 for D (6 bases). The CDR3 totals 14 residues. Germline CDR1 reads SGHRS; CDR2 reads YFSETQ. With 3 bases removed from V and 4 bases from J, the gap between germline ends came to 11 bases. CDR3 sequence: CASSSGEWNQPQHF. CDR3 coding DNA: TGCGCCAGCAGCTCAGGGGAATGGAATCAGCCCCAGCATTTT.

The chain has TRBV15 and TRBJ1-1, with 9 bases that match TRBD1. V lost 5 bases, J lost 6 bases, and 10 bases stayed unmatched. The V gene's germline CDR1 is LNHNV and CDR2 YYDKDF (reference sequence). The CDR3 contains 15 residues. The CDR3 region has the DNA TGTGCCACCAGCGCCCCGGGACAGGGCAGGCCTGAAGCTTTCTTT. Amino acid sequence: CATSAPGQGRPEAFF.

This clone was seen only a few times. This chain joins TRBV19 and TRBJ1-5, with D perhaps matching TRBD1 (5 bases). This CDR3 has 14 residues. Trimming took 5 bases from V and 7 from J, leaving 15 bases between them. CDR1 is LNHDA and CDR2 is SQIVND in the germline V gene (reference sequence). The CDR3 bases are TGTGCCAGTAGTCGTCAGGGAGGAGGGCAGCCCCAGCATTTT. Encoded protein: CASSRQGGGQPQHF.

V gene TRBV6-5 combines with J gene TRBJ2-7, with TRBD2 matching 16 bases. The CDR3 has 14 amino acids. Germline values: CDR1 MNHEY, CDR2 SVGAGI. Germline trimming cut 6 bases from V and 7 bases from J; bases unmatched to any gene: 3. CDR3 coding DNA: TGTGCCAGCAGAGGGACTAGCGGGGGGGGTGAGCAGTACTTC. Translating gives CASRGTSGGGEQYF.

The table lists this clone with a count of one. The CDR3 here is CSVRTGGDFTEAFF. CDR3 DNA sequence: TGCAGCGTTCGGACAGGGGGCGATTTCACTGAAGCTTTCTTT. The chain has TRBV29-1 and TRBJ1-1; 11 bases align to TRBD1. The CDR3 spans 14 residues. The ends lost 5 bases at V and 4 bases at J; junction bases unmatched: 6. The V gene's germline CDR1 is SQVTM and CDR2 ANQGSEA.

This rearrangement joins TRBV4-1 to TRBJ2-2; TRBD2 might be the D (6 bases). Germline CDR1 MGHRA, CDR2 YSYEKL. Trimming took 4 bases from V and 8 from J, leaving 17 bases between them. The CDR3 has 15 residues. The CDR3 reads CASSPRSALAGELFF. For the CDR3, the DNA is TGCGCCAGCAGCCCCCGATCCGCGCTAGCGGGGGAGCTGTTTTTT.

This clone was detected only a few times. The V gene is TRBV7-8, the J gene TRBJ1-2, with 11 bases identical to TRBD1. The CDR3 is made up of 15 amino acids. Trimming cost V 5 bases and J 5 bases; bases outside gene matches: 7. Germline CDR1 is SGHVS and CDR2 is FQNEAQ. The CDR3 here is CASSVRDRGFYGYTF. As DNA, the CDR3 is TGTGCCAGCAGCGTCCGGGACAGGGGGTTTTATGGCTACACCTTC.

This clone was picked up one time. At the DNA level, this CDR3 is encoded by other sequences in the same sample as well. The V call is TRBV3-1 (or the pseudogene TRBV3-2), the J call TRBJ2-2, with D maybe TRBD1 (5 bases). This CDR3 is built from 14 residues. The V and J ends lost 1 base and 6 bases respectively, with 9 bases between them. The germline V gene has CDR1 LGHDT and CDR2 YNNKEL (reference sequence). The chain's CDR3 is CASSQVRGSGELFF. CDR3 DNA sequence: TGTGCCAGCAGCCAAGTAAGGGGTTCCGGGGAGCTGTTTTTT.

The V and J genes are TRBV2 and TRBJ2-4; D is unclear. There are 14 residues in the CDR3. Trimming stripped 2 bases from V and 7 bases from J, with 12 bases between. Looked up from germline, CDR1 is SNHLY and CDR2 is FYNNEI. This CDR3 reads CASSESSTLNIQYF. CDR3 DNA: TGTGCCAGCAGTGAATCCTCTACCTTGAACATTCAGTACTTC. The full variable domain, with the rest looked up from reference TRBV2 and TRBJ2-4, is EPEVTQTPSHQVTQMGQEVILRCVPISNHLYFYWYRQILGQKVEFLVSFYNNEISEKSEIFDDQFSVERPDGSNFTLKIRSTKLEDSAMYFCASSESSTLNIQYFGAGTRLSVL.

The chain employs TRBV19 and TRBJ2-2, with 7 nucleotides matching TRBD1. The J segment lost 6 bases and the V segment lost 7 bases, leaving 11 bases of the junction unmatched. Germline-derived CDR1 and CDR2 are LNHDA and SQIVND (reference sequence). This CDR3 spans 15 amino acids. The CDR3 bases are TGTGCCAGTAAAAAACAGGGGAACGCCGCCGGGGAGCTGTTTTTT. Its translation: CASKKQGNAAGELFF.

The chain carries TRBV28 and TRBJ1-5, with D unresolved. Trimming took off 3 bases at V and 9 bases at J, with 15 bases between the two ends. The CDR3 loop spans 14 amino acids. The germline gives CDR1 MDHEN, CDR2 SYDVKM. CDR3: CASSFSGRWAPQHF. As DNA, the CDR3 is TGTGCCAGCAGTTTCAGCGGGCGTTGGGCGCCCCAGCATTTT. Full variable domain (rest looked up from reference TRBV28 and TRBJ1-5): DVKVTQSSRYLVKRTGEKVFLECVQDMDHENMFWYRQDPGLGLRLIYFSYDVKMKEKGDIPEGYSVSREKKERFSLILESASTNQTSMYLCASSFSGRWAPQHFGDGTRLSIL.

The chain is built from TRBV27 and TRBJ1-6; 9 nucleotides align to TRBD1. V dropped 3 bases and J dropped 9; count of bases not matched to a gene: 21. Germline V gene data show CDR1 as MNHEY and CDR2 as SMNVEV (reference sequence). This CDR3 has 20 amino acids. CDR3 loop: CASSFFPDPGQGKGASPLHF. CDR3 DNA sequence: TGTGCCAGCAGTTTCTTTCCCGATCCGGGACAGGGAAAAGGTGCTTCACCCCTCCACTTT.

This chain connects TRBV5-5 to TRBJ1-4; 7 bases are a match to TRBD1. The CDR3 contains 14 residues. Germline values: CDR1 SGHKS, CDR2 YYEKEE (reference sequence). Germline trimming cut 3 bases from V and 8 bases from J; bases unmatched to any gene: 7. The chain's CDR3 is CASSSTGSLEKLFF. As DNA, the CDR3 is TGTGCCAGCAGCTCGACAGGGAGTTTAGAAAAACTGTTTTTT.

The table lists this clone with a count of one. The chain has TRBV28 and TRBJ2-1; the D is unclear. The V gene's germline CDR1 is MDHEN and CDR2 SYDVKM. Trimming removed 2 bases at V and 9 bases at J, with 17 bases between. The CDR3 totals 15 residues. Here the CDR3 reads CASSLIGAGFGEQFF. The CDR3 coding sequence is TGTGCCAGCAGTTTAATCGGTGCCGGGTTCGGTGAGCAGTTCTTC.

This sequence joins TRBV27 and TRBJ1-5; no clear D. Between the trimmed V and J ends, which lost 3 bases and 4 bases, there was a span of 7 bases. The CDR3 length is 13 residues. Germline V gene sequence: CDR1 MNHEY, CDR2 SMNVEV (reference sequence). The CDR3 spells CASSFAGNQPQHF. CDR3 in DNA: TGTGCCAGCAGTTTTGCAGGTAATCAGCCCCAGCATTTT.